This T cell receptor (beta chain) was recovered during a study of T cell clonality in common variable immunodeficiency. This clone was detected ten times or more. Its specificity is unknown. The read is 3 residues too short to cover the CDR3 end, so that end is filled in from the germline J gene. The repertoire was sequenced with immunoSEQ multiplex PCR; TCRdb's copy has only in-frame clones and lacks some. This set yields roughly 60,000 clones and no singletons; the top ten hold around 1.6%. Study-level points and caveats: Repertoire-complication correlations in CVID were limited by patient heterogeneity. What drives increased CVID clonality needs T cell subpopulation sequencing.

There are 14 residues in the CDR3. Per germline, CDR1 MNHEY and CDR2 SVGEGT. The germline V and J ends were trimmed by 5 bases and 8 bases, with 15 bases remaining between them. The receptor was derived from a person aged 18 to 69 in good health. The chain has TRBV6-2 or TRBV6-3 and TRBJ1-4, with D possibly TRBD1 on 6 matching bases. The sample comprised peripheral blood mononuclear cells. This CDR3 is CASSGQPVEEKLFF. The part of the CDR3 DNA that was read is TGTGCCAGCAGTGGACAGCCCGTCGAGGAAAAA.